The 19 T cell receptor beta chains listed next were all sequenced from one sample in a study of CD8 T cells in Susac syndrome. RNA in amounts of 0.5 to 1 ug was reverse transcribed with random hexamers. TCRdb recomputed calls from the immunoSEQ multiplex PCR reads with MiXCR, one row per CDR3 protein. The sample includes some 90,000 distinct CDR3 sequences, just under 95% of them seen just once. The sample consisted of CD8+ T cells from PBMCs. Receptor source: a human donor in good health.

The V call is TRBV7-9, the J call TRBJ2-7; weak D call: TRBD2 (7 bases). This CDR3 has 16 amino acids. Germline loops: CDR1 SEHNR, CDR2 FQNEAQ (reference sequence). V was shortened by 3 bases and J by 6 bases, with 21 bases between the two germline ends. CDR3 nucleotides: TGTGCCAGCAGCTTTCCCGAGAGAGGGGGGGCGAGCGAGCAGTACTTC. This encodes CASSFPERGGASEQYF. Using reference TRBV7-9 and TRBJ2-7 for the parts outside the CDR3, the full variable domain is DTGVSQNPRHKITKRGQNVTFRCDPISEHNRLYWYRQTLGQGPEFLTYFQNEAQLEKSRLLSDRFSAERPKGSFSTLEIQRTEQGDSAMYLCASSFPERGGASEQYFGPGTRLTVT.

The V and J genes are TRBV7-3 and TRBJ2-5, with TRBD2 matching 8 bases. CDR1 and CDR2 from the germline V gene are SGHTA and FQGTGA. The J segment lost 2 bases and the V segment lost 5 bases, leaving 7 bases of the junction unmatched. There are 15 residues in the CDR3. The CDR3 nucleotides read TGTGCCAGCAGCCATCGGGGGGGCTTACAAGAGACCCAGTACTTC. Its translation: CASSHRGGLQETQYF. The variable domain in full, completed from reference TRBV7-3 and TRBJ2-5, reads GAGVSQTPSNKVTEKGKYVELRCDPISGHTALYWYRQSLGQGPEFLIYFQGTGAADDSGLPNDRFFAVRPEGSVSTLKIQRTERGDSAVYLCASSHRGGLQETQYFGPGTRLLVL.

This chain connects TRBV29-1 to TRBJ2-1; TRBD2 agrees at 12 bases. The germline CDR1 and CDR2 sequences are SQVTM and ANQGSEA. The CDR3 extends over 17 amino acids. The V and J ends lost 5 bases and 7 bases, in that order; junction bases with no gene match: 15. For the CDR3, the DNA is TGCAGCGTTTTACGGGCTAGCGGGGGGGCAGGTTTAAATGAGCAGTTCTTC. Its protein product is CSVLRASGGAGLNEQFF.

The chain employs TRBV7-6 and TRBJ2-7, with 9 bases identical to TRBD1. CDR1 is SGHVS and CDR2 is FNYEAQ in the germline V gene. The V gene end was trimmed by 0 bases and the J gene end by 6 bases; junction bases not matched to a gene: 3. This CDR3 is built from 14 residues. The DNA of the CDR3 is TGTGCCAGCAGCTTAGCTATGGACAGGGGCGAGCAGTACTTC. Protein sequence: CASSLAMDRGEQYF.

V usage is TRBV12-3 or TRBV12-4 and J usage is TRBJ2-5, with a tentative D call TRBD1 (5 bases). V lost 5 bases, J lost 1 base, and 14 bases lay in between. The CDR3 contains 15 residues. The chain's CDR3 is CASSPDWGIQETQYF. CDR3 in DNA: TGTGCCAGCAGTCCCGACTGGGGCATCCAAGAGACCCAGTACTTC.

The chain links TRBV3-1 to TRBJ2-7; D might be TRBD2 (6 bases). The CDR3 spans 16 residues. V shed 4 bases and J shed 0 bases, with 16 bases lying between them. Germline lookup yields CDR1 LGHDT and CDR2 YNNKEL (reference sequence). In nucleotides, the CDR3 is TGTGCCAGCAGCCGTCCAGGAGGGAAGAGCTCCTACGAGCAGTACTTC. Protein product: CASSRPGGKSSYEQYF.

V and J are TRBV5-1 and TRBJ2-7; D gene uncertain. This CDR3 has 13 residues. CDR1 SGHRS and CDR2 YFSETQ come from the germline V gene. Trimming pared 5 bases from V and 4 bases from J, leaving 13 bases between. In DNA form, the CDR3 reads TGCGCCAGCAGTTTTCCAGCTTCGTACGAGCAGTACTTC. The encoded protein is CASSFPASYEQYF.

DNA of the CDR3: TGTGCCAGCAGCCAAGATATTGGGACCGGGGAGCTGTTTTTT. The encoded protein is CASSQDIGTGELFF. The rearrangement joins TRBV4-2 to TRBJ2-2, with no clear D. This CDR3 has 14 amino acids. V gave up 0 bases and J gave up 5 bases, with 7 bases separating them. Germline CDR1 is LGHNA and CDR2 is YNFKEQ.

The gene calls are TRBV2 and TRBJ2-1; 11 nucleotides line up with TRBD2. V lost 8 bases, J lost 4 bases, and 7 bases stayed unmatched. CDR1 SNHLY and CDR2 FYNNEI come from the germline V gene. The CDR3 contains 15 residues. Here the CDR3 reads CASGSGGALYNEQFF. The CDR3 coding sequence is TGTGCCAGCGGTAGCGGGGGGGCCTTATACAATGAGCAGTTCTTC. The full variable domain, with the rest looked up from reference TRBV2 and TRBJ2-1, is EPEVTQTPSHQVTQMGQEVILRCVPISNHLYFYWYRQILGQKVEFLVSFYNNEISEKSEIFDDQFSVERPDGSNFTLKIRSTKLEDSAMYFCASGSGGALYNEQFFGPGTRLTVL.

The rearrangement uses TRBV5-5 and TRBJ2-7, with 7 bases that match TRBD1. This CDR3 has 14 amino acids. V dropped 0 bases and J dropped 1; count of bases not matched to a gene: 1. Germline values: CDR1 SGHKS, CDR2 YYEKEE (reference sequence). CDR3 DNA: TGTGCCAGCAGCTTGGAACAGGGGTCCTACGAGCAGTACTTC. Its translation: CASSLEQGSYEQYF.

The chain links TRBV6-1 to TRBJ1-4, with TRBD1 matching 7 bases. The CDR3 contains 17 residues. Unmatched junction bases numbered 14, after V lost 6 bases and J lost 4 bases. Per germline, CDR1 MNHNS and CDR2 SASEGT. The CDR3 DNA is TGTGCCAGCAGGGTACAGGGGAGGACACAGCTTAATGAAAAACTGTTTTTT. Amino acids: CASRVQGRTQLNEKLFF.

DNA for the CDR3: TGTGCCAGCAGCTCGCTGGAAGCTGGCGCCCAAGAGACCCAGTACTTC. Amino acids: CASSSLEAGAQETQYF. This chain joins TRBV3-1 and TRBJ2-5; no definite D call. CDR3 length: 16 residues. Germline V gene lookup returns CDR1 LGHDT and CDR2 YNNKEL (reference sequence). V was clipped by 5 bases and J by 1 base, with 17 bases between them.

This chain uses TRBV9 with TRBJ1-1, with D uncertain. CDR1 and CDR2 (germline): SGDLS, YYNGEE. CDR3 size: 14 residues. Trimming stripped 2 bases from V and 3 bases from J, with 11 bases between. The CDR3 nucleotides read TGTGCCAGCAGCGTCGAGGGCGCTGACACTGAAGCTTTCTTT. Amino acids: CASSVEGADTEAFF.

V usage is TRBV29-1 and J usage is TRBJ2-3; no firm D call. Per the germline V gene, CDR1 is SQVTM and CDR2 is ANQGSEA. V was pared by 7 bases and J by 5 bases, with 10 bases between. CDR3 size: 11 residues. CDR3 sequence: CSAGQLDTQYF. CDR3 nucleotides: TGCAGCGCTGGCCAGTTAGATACGCAGTATTTT.

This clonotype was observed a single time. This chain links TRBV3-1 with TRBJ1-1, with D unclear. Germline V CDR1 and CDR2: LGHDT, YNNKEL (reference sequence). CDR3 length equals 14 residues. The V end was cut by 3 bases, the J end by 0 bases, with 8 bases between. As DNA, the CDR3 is TGTGCCAGCAGCCATGTACAGCTGAACACTGAAGCTTTCTTT. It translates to CASSHVQLNTEAFF.

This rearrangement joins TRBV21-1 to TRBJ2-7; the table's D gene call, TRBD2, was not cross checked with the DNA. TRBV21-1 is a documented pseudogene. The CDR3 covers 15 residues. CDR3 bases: TGTGCCAGCAGCAAAGGGTTAGCGGGTGTCTACGAGCAGTACTTC. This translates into CASSKGLAGVYEQYF.

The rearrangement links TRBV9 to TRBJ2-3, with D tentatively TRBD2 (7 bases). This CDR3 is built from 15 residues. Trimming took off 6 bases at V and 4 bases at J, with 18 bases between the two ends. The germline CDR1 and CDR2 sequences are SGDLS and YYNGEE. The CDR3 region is CASTPGGGGSDTQYF. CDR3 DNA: TGTGCCAGCACCCCCGGAGGGGGGGGTTCAGATACGCAGTATTTT.

This CDR3 is CASSWSRQGFYEQYF. DNA for the CDR3: TGTGCCAGCAGTTGGTCCCGACAGGGTTTCTACGAGCAGTACTTC. The chain carries TRBV28 and TRBJ2-7, with 7 bases that match TRBD1. CDR3 length: 15 residues. In germline, CDR1 is MDHEN, CDR2 SYDVKM. V lost 4 bases, J lost 3 bases, and 9 bases stayed unmatched.

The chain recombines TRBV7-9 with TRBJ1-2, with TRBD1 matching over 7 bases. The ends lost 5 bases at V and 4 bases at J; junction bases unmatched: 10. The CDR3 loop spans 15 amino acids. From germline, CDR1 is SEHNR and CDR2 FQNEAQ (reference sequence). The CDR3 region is CASSQIPGTVYGYTF. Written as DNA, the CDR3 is TGTGCCAGCAGCCAAATTCCCGGGACAGTCTATGGCTACACCTTC.